What follows is one T cell receptor beta chain and its context. At least ten counts were recorded for this clonotype. The antigen it recognizes is unknown. No much larger clone exists at a distance of one base, and base qualities are not known. Library preparation was by 5' RACE. Instrument on record: Illumina HiSeq 2500. The second PCR ran for roughly 7 to 11 cycles and used a J-beta primer mix along with a sample-barcoded 5' primer. A template-switch 5' adaptor carrying 12 random nucleotides introduced a unique molecular identifier onto each TCR beta cDNA molecule. Each sample yielded at least 2.5 million CDR3-containing paired-end reads. All of the RNA was converted into first-strand cDNA using the Mint cDNA synthesis kit, with a TRBC-specific oligonucleotide serving as the primer. Following uracil-DNA glycosylase treatment, a first 18-cycle PCR with universal primers M1SS and BC2_uni_R was performed on all cDNA. The study's own analysis went as follows. For normalization, 1 million high-quality reads, each with a distinct molecular identifier, were randomly selected from each sample. Instead of being binned into consensus sequences, reads that shared molecular identifiers were thrown out. MiTCR, with a Q25 quality threshold and the strictest error-elimination algorithm, was used for CDR3 identification, clonotype clustering and error correction. A nonparametric unseen species model with Euler transformation was used to estimate a lower bound on total TCR beta diversity. Starting from the raw public reads, TCRdb applied fastp trimming at Q25, assembled clones with MiXCR and retained in-frame beta chains. Rows with one shared CDR3 protein collapse into an entry with the most common genes and DNA. TCRdb, rather than the study authors, made the V and J calls. The sample contains about 1,500,000 distinct CDR3 sequences, 28% of them found a single time. Of the sample, less than 9.5% is held by the ten largest clones.

This entry belongs to a study of blood T cells in healthy people across ages (dated by TCRdb to the mid-2010s). For the study in its entirety: In model experiments, roughly one uniquely barcoded TCR beta cDNA molecule per two T cells was captured by template switching. To avoid experimental bias, donors of different ages were distributed randomly across sequencing lanes. Using deep sequencing normalized with unique cDNA molecular identifiers, the study measured how TCR beta repertoire diversity changes with age. Using the same blood draw, the study looked at two additional independent replicas of 1 million unique cDNA reads for two donors, one aged 18 to 30 and the other aged 80 or older. The donors were divided into four age groups: young (average around 17 years), middle-aged (roughly 40), aged (approximately 62) and long-lived (roughly 88).

Systemically healthy Caucasian individuals from Russia, around 39 in total and aged roughly 6 to 95 years, were included as donors. Roughly 9.5 milliliters of peripheral blood were drawn from each donor into EDTA-treated Vacutainer tubes. Ficoll-Paque density-gradient centrifugation was used to isolate PBMCs, with at least 6.5 million obtained per sample. Trizol reagent was used to extract total RNA from PBMCs, with at least 6 micrograms per sample. For every donor, flow cytometry on a PBMC aliquot measured the percentage of naive CD45RAhigh/CD27high T cells. The V and J ends are trimmed by 7 bases and 5 bases, leaving 15 bases between them. The CDR3 covers 12 residues, taking in both the cysteine and the phenylalanine. Only the CDR3 DNA stays, 36 bases, in frame from base 1. The germline V gene supplies CDR1 SQVTM and CDR2 ANQGSEA. The study at large found these results: The long-lived group showed more naive CD4+ T cells, fewer expanded clones and increased TCR diversity than the aged group, suggesting age selection. Estimates of total diversity from one million sequenced T cells were regarded as lower bounds and underestimates. Because profiling used bulk unsorted PBMCs, naive and antigen-experienced compartments could not be compared conclusively. As age increased, observed TCR beta diversity per million T cells dropped in a roughly linear way, and a significant reduction was already evident by age around 41. There was a strong correlation between observed TCR beta diversity and the percentage of naive T cells measured by flow cytometry. Donor CMV infection status was unknown, potentially confounding age-related changes in expanded clonotypes.

The receptor was derived from a woman aged 30 to 39 in good health. The chain joins TRBV29-1 to TRBJ2-7; no D gene is confidently identified. Sequenced material: blood. At the DNA level, the sequence is TGCAGCGGAGCTACCTTGGACGACGAGCAGTACTTC. This encodes CSGATLDDEQYF.